These 5 T cell receptor beta chains originate from one sample sequenced in a study of blood T cell repertoires in COVID-19. Using immunoSEQ multiplex PCR, the repertoire was profiled, and TCRdb retains in-frame clones only, with some absent. The data contain over 250,000 clones, about nine tenths of them singletons. The sequenced material came from peripheral blood. The receptors here all came from a man aged 50-59 years with acute or convalescent COVID-19.

The V and J genes are TRBV9 and TRBJ2-2; D possibly corresponds to TRBD2 (7 bases). The V and J ends lost 0 bases and 4 bases respectively, with 22 bases between them. The CDR3 runs 19 residues. Germline CDR1 and CDR2: SGDLS and YYNGEE. The CDR3 is CASSVEASGGSFGTGELFF. The CDR3 DNA is TGTGCCAGCAGCGTAGAAGCATCGGGGGGCTCCTTTGGCACCGGGGAGCTGTTTTTT.

The chain links TRBV9 to TRBJ2-5, with a tentative D call TRBD2 (6 bases). The germline V and J ends were trimmed by 6 bases and 4 bases, with 19 bases remaining between them. CDR1 and CDR2 from the germline V gene are SGDLS and YYNGEE. There are 15 residues in the CDR3. The CDR3 reads CASNPGRGFGETQYF. Here the CDR3 DNA reads TGTGCCAGCAACCCTGGGCGGGGCTTTGGAGAGACCCAGTACTTC.

The V gene is TRBV3-1 (or the pseudogene TRBV3-2), the J gene TRBJ2-5; TRBD2 is a possible D gene (6 bases). V was clipped by 4 bases and J by 2 bases, with 14 bases between them. CDR3 length: 15 residues. Germline V gene data show CDR1 as LGHDT and CDR2 as YNNKEL (reference sequence). The CDR3, as DNA: TGTGCCAGCAGCCCTCCCGGGAGTCTACAAGAGACCCAGTACTTC. It specifies CASSPPGSLQETQYF.

The rearrangement links TRBV29-1 to TRBJ1-1; 7 positions agree with TRBD1. Germline CDR1 and CDR2: SQVTM and ANQGSEA. The CDR3 is 12 residues long. With V trimmed by 7 bases and J by 2 bases, 4 bases remained unmatched. The CDR3 sequence is CSADRSNTEAFF. CDR3 nucleotides: TGCAGCGCGGACAGGTCAAACACTGAAGCTTTCTTT.

This chain joins TRBV4-2 and TRBJ1-3, with D maybe TRBD1 (6 bases). In germline, CDR1 is LGHNA, CDR2 YNFKEQ. V was trimmed by 0 bases and J by 0 bases, leaving 15 bases between them. The CDR3 sequence is 18 residues long. The chain's CDR3 is CASSQDQGSDSSGNTIYF. CDR3 in DNA: TGTGCCAGCAGCCAAGACCAGGGCTCGGACAGCTCTGGAAACACCATATATTTT.